A single TCR beta chain is shown here with its context. Random hexamers primed reverse transcription of roughly 0.5 to 1 ug RNA. TCRdb re-called the immunoSEQ multiplex PCR reads through MiXCR, storing one row per CDR3 protein. The profile shows hundreds of thousands of distinct CDR3 sequences, more than 75% of them singletons. The data originate from a study of CD8 T cells in Susac syndrome. What was sequenced was CD8+ T cells from PBMCs. The source of this sequence is a human donor with multiple sclerosis.

The CDR3 nucleotides are TGTGCCAGCAGCATCACAGGGGCGTCCCGCTACGAGCAGTACTTC. It translates to CASSITGASRYEQYF. The chain recombines TRBV27 with TRBJ2-7, with 7 bases aligning to TRBD1. From germline, CDR1 is MNHEY and CDR2 SMNVEV (reference sequence). The CDR3 totals 15 residues. The ends lost 6 bases at V and 3 bases at J; junction bases unmatched: 11.